These 32 T cell receptor beta chains share one sample of origin, sequenced in a study of CD8 T cells in ankylosing spondylitis. MiXCR, applied by TCRdb to the 5' RACE reads, yields one record per CDR3 protein. Of 40,000 or so distinct CDR3 sequences listed, about 9.3% were seen once; the top ten hold approximately 15%. Sequencing was performed on blood, either unsorted or a sorted T cell fraction (not recorded which). The receptors were gathered from a male donor with ankylosing spondylitis or in good health (not recorded which).

In its sample, this clonotype is medium-sized. One junction end does not reproduce the germline sequence, and a read error may be involved. CDR3 loop: CASSLAGAYNEQFF. The CDR3 DNA follows: TGTGCCAGCAGTTTAGCGGGGGCGTACAATGAGCAGTTCTTC. The V call is TRBV11-2, the J call TRBJ2-1, with 9 positions matching TRBD2. The CDR3 is 14 amino acids. From germline, CDR1 is SGHAT and CDR2 FQNNGV.

This clonotype was seen many times. The chain recombines TRBV20-1 with TRBJ2-3; D is ambiguous. Germline loops: CDR1 DFQATT, CDR2 SNEGSKA (reference sequence). The CDR3 runs to 16 residues. V was shortened by 0 bases and J by 2 bases, with 15 bases between the two germline ends. The CDR3 DNA follows: TGCAGTGCTAGAGATGGGCTAGTGGACCCCACAGATACGCAGTATTTT. Its protein product is CSARDGLVDPTDTQYF.

This clonotype was counted many times. The rearrangement joins TRBV4-3 to TRBJ2-1; no clear D gene. Trimming took 0 bases from V and 0 from J, leaving 9 bases between them. CDR3 length: 16 residues. Per the germline V gene, CDR1 is LGHNA and CDR2 is YSLEER. The CDR3 DNA is TGCGCCAGCAGCCAAGATGAGATCAACTCCTACAATGAGCAGTTCTTC. Its translation: CASSQDEINSYNEQFF.

Ten or more counts support this clonotype. The chain employs TRBV6-5 and TRBJ1-1; D uncertain. V lost 6 bases and J 1 base, leaving 6 bases between the germline ends. The CDR3 covers 12 residues. Germline V gives CDR1 MNHEY, CDR2 SVGAGI. CDR3 protein: CASRRGNTEAFF. The CDR3 DNA reads TGTGCCAGCAGGCGCGGGAACACTGAAGCTTTCTTT.

This clonotype was observed many times. J is TRBJ2-1 and V is TRBV9; 11 bases match TRBD2. Germline lookup yields CDR1 SGDLS and CDR2 YYNGEE. Trimming took 3 bases from V and 2 from J; bases not matched to a gene: 7. This CDR3 spans 17 amino acids. The CDR3 DNA follows: TGTGCCAGCAGCGCCCCACTAGCGGGAGCGCCCTACAATGAGCAGTTCTTC. Translation gives CASSAPLAGAPYNEQFF.

The chain combines TRBV6-2 or TRBV6-3 with TRBJ2-5; TRBD2 matches at 7 bases. The CDR3 runs to 13 residues. Germline lookup yields CDR1 MNHEY and CDR2 SVGEGT. Germline trimming cut 6 bases from V and 5 bases from J; bases unmatched to any gene: 6. CDR3 residues: CASREAGIETQYF. As DNA, the CDR3 is TGTGCCAGCAGGGAAGCGGGAATTGAGACCCAGTACTTC.

There are many counts of this clonotype. J is TRBJ2-1 and V is TRBV5-1; D unresolved. V shed 4 bases and J shed 0 bases, with 17 bases lying between them. This CDR3 contains 17 residues. The V gene's germline CDR1 is SGHRS and CDR2 YFSETQ. The DNA for the CDR3 is TGCGCCAGCAGCATGGCAGGCGGTACCAGCTCCTACAATGAGCAGTTCTTC. Protein: CASSMAGGTSSYNEQFF.

This clonotype was seen a few times. This may arise from a read error, as a much more abundant clone is one base away. This chain connects TRBV5-1 to TRBJ2-5, with TRBD2 identical over 12 bases. The CDR3 runs to 18 residues. Per germline, CDR1 SGHRS and CDR2 YFSETQ. CDR3 nucleotide sequence: TGCGCCAACAGCTTAACCCTGACTAGCGGGAGACAACAAGGGACCCAGTACTTC. Its translation is CANSLTLTSGRQQGTQYF.

This clonotype was counted only a few times. This chain joins TRBV20-1 and TRBJ2-3; no firm D call. From germline, CDR1 is DFQATT and CDR2 SNEGSKA (reference sequence). This CDR3 contains 11 residues. Trimming took off 6 bases at V and 6 bases at J, with 10 bases between the two ends. The CDR3 here is CSARRADTQYF. The CDR3 DNA follows: TGCAGTGCGAGAAGGGCCGATACGCAGTATTTT.

CDR3 amino acids: CASSSPGQGDIQYF. As DNA, the CDR3 is TGTGCCAGCAGTTCACCGGGACAGGGGGACATTCAGTACTTC. The genes are TRBV28 and TRBJ2-4, with 11 nucleotides matching TRBD1. Germline CDR1 and CDR2: MDHEN and SYDVKM. After removal of 4 bases from V and 8 bases from J, the junction contained 4 bases not matched to a gene. This CDR3 contains 14 residues.

V usage is TRBV4-2 and J usage is TRBJ2-2, with a weak D call TRBD1 (5 bases). The CDR3 has 15 residues. Germline CDR1 and CDR2: LGHNA and YNFKEQ. The ends were cut back, 0 bases at V and 4 bases at J, with 9 bases in the middle. Here the CDR3 DNA reads TGTGCCAGCAGCCAAGACAGGGCGGTCACCGGGGAGCTGTTTTTT. It translates to CASSQDRAVTGELFF.

Only a few counts were recorded for this clonotype. The V and J genes are TRBV7-6 and TRBJ2-7, with TRBD1 identical over 8 bases. Trimming took 4 bases from V and 3 from J; bases not matched to a gene: 11. Germline V CDR1 and CDR2: SGHVS, FNYEAQ. This CDR3 region has 16 residues. In DNA form, the CDR3 reads TGTGCCAGCAGCTCCACAGGGGGTTCAGTAGGCTACGAGCAGTACTTC. This gives the protein CASSSTGGSVGYEQYF.

This clonotype occurred many times. This chain joins TRBV9 and TRBJ2-7; D is unresolved. Germline V lookup: CDR1 SGDLS, CDR2 YYNGEE. Trimming took 2 bases from V and 0 from J, leaving 9 bases between them. This CDR3 is 14 amino acids long. The CDR3 protein is CASSVDPSSYEQYF. Written as DNA, the CDR3 is TGTGCCAGCAGCGTCGACCCCAGCTCCTACGAGCAGTACTTC.

This clonotype has ten or more counts. This chain uses TRBV6-2 or TRBV6-3 with TRBJ2-3; 12 bases fit TRBD2. The length of the CDR3 is 20 residues. J lost 6 bases, V lost 1 base, and 17 bases had no gene match. The germline V gene encodes CDR1 MNHEY and CDR2 SVGEGT. For the CDR3, the DNA is TGTGCCAGCAGTTACTTCGGGAGGACTAGCGGGACCATCAACGGGGATACGCAGTATTTT. Protein: CASSYFGRTSGTINGDTQYF.

This chain joins TRBV18 and TRBJ2-7, with D possibly being TRBD1 or TRBD2 (5 bases each). Germline CDR1 reads KGHSH; CDR2 reads LQKENI. This CDR3 has 15 amino acids. V was shortened by 4 bases and J by 2 bases, with 15 bases between the two germline ends. The CDR3 is CASSLGGATTYEQYF. The CDR3, as DNA: TGTGCCAGCTCACTCGGTGGGGCGACTACCTACGAGCAGTACTTC.

This clonotype has at least ten counts. This CDR3 reads CASSLRASSYNEQFF. The CDR3 DNA is TGTGCCAGCAGCTTACGAGCGAGCTCCTACAATGAGCAGTTCTTC. The chain employs TRBV11-2 and TRBJ2-1; D is unresolved. This CDR3 comprises 15 residues. Germline V gene data show CDR1 as SGHAT and CDR2 as FQNNGV. The ends were cut back, 2 bases at V and 0 bases at J, with 8 bases in the middle.

This clonotype was seen at least ten times. The chain employs TRBV19 and TRBJ1-5; D is perhaps TRBD1 (6 bases). Germline V gives CDR1 LNHDA, CDR2 SQIVND (reference sequence). CDR3 size: 17 residues. V lost 7 bases, J lost 5 bases, and 24 bases lay in between. CDR3 nucleotide sequence: TGTGCCAGTAACGCCAGGGGCGGTTCGAGATTCTATCAGCCCCAGCATTTT. Translated: CASNARGGSRFYQPQHF.

Many counts were recorded for this clonotype. The V gene is TRBV6-5, the J gene TRBJ2-7; tentative D call: TRBD2 (5 bases). The CDR3 loop spans 13 amino acids. With 0 bases removed from V and 7 bases from J, the gap between germline ends came to 10 bases. Germline CDR1 and CDR2: MNHEY and SVGAGI. In DNA form, the CDR3 reads TGTGCCAGCAGTTACTCGGTCCCGGGGGAGCAGTACTTC. It encodes CASSYSVPGEQYF.

This clonotype was counted ten times or more. The gene calls are TRBV20-1 and TRBJ1-1; D might be TRBD1 (5 bases). CDR1 is DFQATT and CDR2 is SNEGSKA in the germline V gene (reference sequence). The CDR3 is made up of 14 amino acids. The V end was cut by 3 bases, the J end by 1 base, with 12 bases between. DNA for the CDR3: TGCAGTGCTAGGTCAGGGTCAGGGAACACTGAAGCTTTCTTT. Translation gives CSARSGSGNTEAFF.

This clonotype was found many times. The chain is built from TRBV7-2 and TRBJ1-3; D gene unclear. The CDR3 sequence is 15 residues long. Germline-derived CDR1 and CDR2 are SGHTA and FQGNSA. Trimming left V 1 base short and J 4 bases short, with 11 bases between. The CDR3: CASSLDSINGNTIYF. The DNA for the CDR3 is TGTGCCAGCAGCTTAGACTCAATTAACGGAAACACCATATATTTT.

Ten or more counts support this clonotype. The chain is built from TRBV18 and TRBJ1-6, with a tentative D call TRBD1 (5 bases). V lost 4 bases and J 4 bases, leaving 11 bases between the germline ends. Per the germline V gene, CDR1 is KGHSH and CDR2 is LQKENI. The CDR3 covers 15 residues. The CDR3 region is CASSRVGGYNSPLHF. In DNA, the CDR3 is TGTGCCAGCTCACGTGTTGGGGGTTATAATTCACCCCTCCACTTT.

To note about this clonotype: This may be a read error: a much more frequent sequence differs by one nucleotide. The rearrangement links TRBV19 to TRBJ1-1, with D unclear. The CDR3 runs to 11 residues. The germline gives CDR1 LNHDA, CDR2 SQIVND (reference sequence). The CDR3 nucleotides read TGTGCCAGTAGTCCCCGGACTACTCGGTCATTT. Protein product: CASSPRTTRSF.

This clonotype was counted many times. V usage is TRBV6-2 or TRBV6-3 and J usage is TRBJ2-1, with no clear D. The CDR3 length is 13 residues. The germline gives CDR1 MNHEY, CDR2 SVGEGT. Trimming left V 5 bases short and J 4 bases short, with 9 bases between. The CDR3 protein is CASSPLEYNEQFF. The CDR3, as DNA: TGTGCCAGCAGTCCCCTAGAATACAATGAGCAGTTCTTC.

The rearrangement uses TRBV2 and TRBJ2-7; 7 bases line up with TRBD1. The V gene end was trimmed by 6 bases and the J gene end by 2 bases; junction bases not matched to a gene: 10. The CDR3 runs to 15 residues. Germline CDR1 and CDR2: SNHLY and FYNNEI. DNA for the CDR3: TGTGCCAGCAGAACCGGACAGGATTTTACCTACGAGCAGTACTTC. Amino acids: CASRTGQDFTYEQYF.

The genes are TRBV28 and TRBJ2-1; TRBD1 matches 9 bases. V was pared by 5 bases and J by 10 bases, with 9 bases of the junction left unmatched. CDR3 length equals 14 residues. Germline CDR1 reads MDHEN; CDR2 reads SYDVKM. The CDR3 nucleotides read TGTGCCAGCAGTACCTCGGACAGGGGCCAAGAGCAGTTCTTC. This gives the protein CASSTSDRGQEQFF.

This clonotype appeared many times. The chain has TRBV5-1 and TRBJ1-2, with D maybe TRBD1 (6 bases). CDR1 SGHRS and CDR2 YFSETQ come from the germline V gene. This CDR3 has 18 amino acids. The V end was cut by 1 base, the J end by 3 bases, with 22 bases between. CDR3 region: CASSLKGVAGTLHYGYTF. The CDR3 nucleotides read TGCGCCAGCAGCTTGAAGGGGGTGGCGGGGACTCTTCACTATGGCTACACCTTC.

This clonotype was found many times. The chain couples TRBV20-1 to TRBJ1-6; D gene unclear. This CDR3 is 18 amino acids long. Looked up from germline, CDR1 is DFQATT and CDR2 is SNEGSKA (reference sequence). Trimming stripped 0 bases from V and 0 bases from J, with 15 bases between. CDR3 DNA: TGCAGTGCTAGAGATAGTCGGCAGGCGAGCTCCTATAATTCACCCCTCCACTTT. It specifies CSARDSRQASSYNSPLHF.

For the CDR3, the DNA is TGTGCCAGCAGCCTGGGAGGGGGAGGATCACCCCTCCACTTT. Amino acid sequence: CASSLGGGGSPLHF. V is TRBV28 and J is TRBJ1-6; TRBD1 might be the D (6 bases). The germline V gene has CDR1 MDHEN and CDR2 SYDVKM. Trimming cost V 6 bases and J 10 bases, with 16 bases left between them. The CDR3 extends over 14 amino acids.

V is TRBV20-1 and J is TRBJ2-7, with D unresolved. Germline loops: CDR1 DFQATT, CDR2 SNEGSKA (reference sequence). This CDR3 region has 15 residues. Between the trimmed V and J ends, which lost 3 bases and 1 base, there was a span of 16 bases. The CDR3 reads CSASLTPAESYEQYF. The CDR3 DNA follows: TGCAGTGCTAGCCTGACCCCCGCGGAATCCTACGAGCAGTACTTC.

In this sample, this clonotype turned up many times. The CDR3, as DNA: TGTGCCAGCAGTTTATTGGGGGGGCGAAGCACTGAAGCTTTCTTT. Translating gives CASSLLGGRSTEAFF. The rearrangement uses TRBV27 and TRBJ1-1; possible D gene TRBD1, 6 bases. Germline V gene sequence: CDR1 MNHEY, CDR2 SMNVEV (reference sequence). The germline V and J ends were trimmed by 1 base and 4 bases, with 13 bases remaining between them. The CDR3 contains 15 residues.

There are many counts of this clonotype. V and J are TRBV20-1 and TRBJ2-1; the D is unclear. V was clipped by 0 bases and J by 10 bases, with 4 bases between them. Looked up from germline, CDR1 is DFQATT and CDR2 is SNEGSKA (reference sequence). The CDR3 consists of 10 residues. The CDR3 nucleotides read TGCAGTGCTAGAGATAGGGAGCAGTTCTTC. This sequence encodes CSARDREQFF.

The sample holds a few counts of this clonotype. The chain combines TRBV18 with TRBJ1-2; a possible D gene is TRBD1 (6 bases). Between the trimmed V and J ends, which lost 2 bases and 2 bases, there was a span of 12 bases. In germline, CDR1 is KGHSH, CDR2 LQKENI. The CDR3 covers 15 residues. CDR3 DNA: TGTGCCAGCTCACCAGGGACACCAAAAAACTATGGCTACACCTTC. Protein sequence: CASSPGTPKNYGYTF.